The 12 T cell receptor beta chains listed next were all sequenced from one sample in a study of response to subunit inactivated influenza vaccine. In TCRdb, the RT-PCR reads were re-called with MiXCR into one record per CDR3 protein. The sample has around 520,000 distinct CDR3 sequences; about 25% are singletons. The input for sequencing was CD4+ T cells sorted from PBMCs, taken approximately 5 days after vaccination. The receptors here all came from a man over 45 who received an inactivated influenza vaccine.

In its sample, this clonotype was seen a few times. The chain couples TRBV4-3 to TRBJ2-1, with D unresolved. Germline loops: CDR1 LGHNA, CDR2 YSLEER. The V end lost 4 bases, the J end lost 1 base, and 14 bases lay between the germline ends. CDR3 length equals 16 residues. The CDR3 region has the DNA TGCGCCAGCAGCCCTAGTACAGTCCGGTCCTACAATGAGCAGTTCTTC. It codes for CASSPSTVRSYNEQFF.

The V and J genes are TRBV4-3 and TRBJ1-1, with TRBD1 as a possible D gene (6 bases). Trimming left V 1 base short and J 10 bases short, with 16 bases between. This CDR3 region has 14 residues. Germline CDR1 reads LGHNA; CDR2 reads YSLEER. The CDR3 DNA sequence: TGCGCCAGCAGCCAAGTCTCAGGGGCAGCTGGAGCTTTCTTT. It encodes CASSQVSGAAGAFF.

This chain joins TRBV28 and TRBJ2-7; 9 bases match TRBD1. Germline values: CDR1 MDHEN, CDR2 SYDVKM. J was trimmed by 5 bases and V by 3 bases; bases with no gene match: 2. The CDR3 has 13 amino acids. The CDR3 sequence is CASSLTGGDEQYF. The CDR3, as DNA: TGTGCCAGCAGTTTGACAGGGGGTGACGAGCAGTACTTC.

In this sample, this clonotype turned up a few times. CDR3 sequence reads: CAIKTGNEQFF. CDR3 DNA sequence: TGTGCCATCAAGACAGGGAATGAGCAGTTCTTC. V gene TRBV10-3 combines with J gene TRBJ2-1, with 7 bases fitting TRBD1. The CDR3 has 11 residues. Germline CDR1 and CDR2: ENHRY and SYGVKD. The J segment lost 7 bases and the V segment lost 7 bases, leaving 1 base of the junction unmatched.

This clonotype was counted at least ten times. In nucleotides, the CDR3 is TGTGCCTGGTATTCCGGGCCCATGAACACTGAAGCTTTCTTT. This codes for CAWYSGPMNTEAFF. The chain couples TRBV30 to TRBJ1-1; D unclear. Per germline, CDR1 GTSNPN and CDR2 SVGIG (reference sequence). Between the trimmed V and J ends, which lost 5 bases and 0 bases, there was a span of 13 bases. CDR3 length: 14 residues.

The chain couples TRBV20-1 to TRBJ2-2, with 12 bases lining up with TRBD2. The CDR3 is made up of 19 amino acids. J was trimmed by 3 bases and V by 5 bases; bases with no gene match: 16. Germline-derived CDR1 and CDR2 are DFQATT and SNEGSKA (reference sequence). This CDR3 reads CSARKKLLAGGRHTGELFF. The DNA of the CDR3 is TGCAGTGCTCGAAAGAAATTACTAGCGGGGGGCCGTCACACCGGGGAGCTGTTTTTT.

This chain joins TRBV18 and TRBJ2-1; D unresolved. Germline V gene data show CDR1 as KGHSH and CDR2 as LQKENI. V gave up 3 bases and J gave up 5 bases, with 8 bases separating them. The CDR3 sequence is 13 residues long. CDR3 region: CASSPESNNEQFF. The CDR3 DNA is TGTGCCAGCTCACCGGAGAGTAACAATGAGCAGTTCTTC.

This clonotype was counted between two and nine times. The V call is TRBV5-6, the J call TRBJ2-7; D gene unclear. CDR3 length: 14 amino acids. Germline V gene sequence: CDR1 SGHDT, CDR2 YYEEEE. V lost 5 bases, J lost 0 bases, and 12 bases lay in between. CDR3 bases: TGTGCCAGCAGTACCGGGTCTAGCTCCTACGAGCAGTACTTC. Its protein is CASSTGSSSYEQYF. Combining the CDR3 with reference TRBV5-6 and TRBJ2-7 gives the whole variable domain DAGVTQSPTHLIKTRGQQVTLRCSPKSGHDTVSWYQQALGQGPQFIFQYYEEEERQRGNFPDRFSGHQFPNYSSELNVNALLLGDSALYLCASSTGSSSYEQYFGPGTRLTVT.

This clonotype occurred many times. The CDR3: CASSPRRTTSTDTQYF. In DNA, the CDR3 is TGTGCCAGCAGCCCAAGGCGTACTACTAGCACAGATACGCAGTATTTT. The chain has TRBV7-3 and TRBJ2-3; no firm D call. V gave up 5 bases and J gave up 0 bases, with 15 bases separating them. The CDR3 totals 16 residues. Germline V lookup: CDR1 SGHTA, CDR2 FQGTGA.

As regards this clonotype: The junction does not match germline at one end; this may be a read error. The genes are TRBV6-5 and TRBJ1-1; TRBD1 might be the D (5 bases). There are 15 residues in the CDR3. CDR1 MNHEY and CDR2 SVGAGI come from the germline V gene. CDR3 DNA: TGTGCCAGCAGTCACTCGGGACGGATTAACACTGAAGCTTTCTTT. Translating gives CASSHSGRINTEAFF.

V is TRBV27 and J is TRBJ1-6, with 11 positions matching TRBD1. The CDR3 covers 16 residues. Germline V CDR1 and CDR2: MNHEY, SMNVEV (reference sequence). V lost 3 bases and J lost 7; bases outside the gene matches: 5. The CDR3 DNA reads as TGTGCCAGCAGTTTGAGGACAGGGGGCAGAAATTCACCCCTCCACTTT. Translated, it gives CASSLRTGGRNSPLHF.

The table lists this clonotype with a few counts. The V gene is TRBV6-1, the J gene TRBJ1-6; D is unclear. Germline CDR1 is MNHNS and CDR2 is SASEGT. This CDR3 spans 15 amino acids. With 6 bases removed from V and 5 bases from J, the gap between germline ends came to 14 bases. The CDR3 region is CASRPGLYHNSPLHF. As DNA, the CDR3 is TGTGCCAGCAGACCCGGCCTCTACCATAATTCACCCCTCCACTTT.